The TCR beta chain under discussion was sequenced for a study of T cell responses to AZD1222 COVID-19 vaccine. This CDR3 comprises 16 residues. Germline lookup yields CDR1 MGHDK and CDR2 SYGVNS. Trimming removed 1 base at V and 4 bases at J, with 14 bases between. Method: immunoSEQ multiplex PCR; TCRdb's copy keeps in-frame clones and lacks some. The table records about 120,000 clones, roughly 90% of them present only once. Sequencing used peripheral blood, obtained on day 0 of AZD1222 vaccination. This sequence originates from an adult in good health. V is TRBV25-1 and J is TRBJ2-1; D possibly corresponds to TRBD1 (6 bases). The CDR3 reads CASSEWQGRDYNEQFF. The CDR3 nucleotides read TGTGCCAGCAGTGAATGGCAGGGGAGAGATTACAATGAGCAGTTCTTC.